The present TCR beta chain was sequenced within a study of blood T cells in healthy people across ages. A J-beta primer mix and a sample-barcoded 5' primer were used in a second PCR of about 6 to 12 cycles. A minimum of 2.5 million CDR3-containing paired-end reads was obtained for each sample. TCRdb analysed the 5' RACE reads with MiXCR anew, one entry per CDR3 protein. The table shows about 810,000 distinct CDR3 sequences, with roughly 34% occurring only once. This sequence was found in a man aged 18 to 30 in good health. Sequenced material: blood.

CDR3 nucleotide sequence: TGTGCCTGGAGTGTTTTTGGAGCCGTGGGCTCCTATAATTCACCCCTCCACTTT. Encoded protein: CAWSVFGAVGSYNSPLHF. The chain joins TRBV30 to TRBJ1-6; D remains ambiguous. The V and J ends lost 0 bases and 0 bases respectively, with 15 bases between them. Germline V gives CDR1 GTSNPN, CDR2 SVGIG (reference sequence). The CDR3 totals 18 residues.